The present TCR beta chain was sequenced within a study of identical twins (dated by TCRdb to between 2015 and 2016). About the investigation overall: To test whether fetal clonotypes persist, this study deep-sequenced TCR alpha and beta repertoires from monozygotic twins, from unrelated adults of various ages, and from cord blood. To rule out contamination, the twin experiments were replicated at different times with different library preparation protocols. Overall results and qualifications from the work: Zero-insertion analyses could be partly confounded by invariant T cells such as MAIT and iNKT, though diverse VJ usage argued against such confounding for most clonotypes. Excess twin sharing in beta out-of-frame sequences was weaker because fewer shared sequences lowered the signal-to-noise ratio. Because the same donors could not be followed over many years, conclusions were based on cross-sectional statistical analysis. Compared with coincidental sharing between unrelated individuals, out-of-frame TCR alpha sequences shared between twins had an excess of sequences with low generation probability. In monozygotic twins, out-of-frame TCR alpha sharing was systematically underestimated by recombination models, although the models agreed with sharing between unrelated individuals. Fewer insertions were carried by abundant cord blood beta clonotypes; a weaker similar trend was observed in young adult naive repertoires, while no such trend was observed in memory repertoires.

The library was generated by 5' RACE. The listed sequencing device is Illumina HiSeq 2000. A universal primer binding site was added through template switching, and the final cDNA carried a unique molecular identifier so that TCR cDNA molecules could be counted accurately. First-strand cDNA for TCR alpha and beta chains was synthesized from specific primers in the conserved constant-segment region. To control for contamination, every cDNA library carried two barcodes: a SMART-Mk sample barcode plus Illumina barcodes. Two successive PCR steps introduced TruSeq adapter sequences along with Illumina sample barcodes. Sequencing of the TCR alpha and beta cDNA libraries was done on the Illumina HiSeq platform using custom primers. The study's processing was this. MiGEC processed the raw reads to extract unique molecular identifiers, while MiXCR was used to determine the CDR3 positions. Recombination models were inferred per individual with the repgenHMM and IGoR tools using an EM algorithm. The analysis of shared clonotypes was done with the tcR package in R, with sharing normalized by the product of cloneset sizes. Out-of-frame nonproductive sequences were analyzed to study raw recombination free of thymic and clonal selection effects. In-frame beta chains were kept once TCRdb had trimmed the public reads at Q25 with fastp and called clones with MiXCR. Rows are unified per CDR3 protein, each entry keeping the most common DNA and genes. The V and J calls and clone size are TCRdb's, not the authors'. This sample holds 450,000 or so distinct CDR3 sequences; 14% were observed only once. Around 0.48% of the sample is held by the ten biggest clonotypes.

V gives up 3 bases and J gives up 0 bases, and the segment between their germline ends measures 13 bases. The CDR3 covers 17 residues, taking in both the cysteine and the phenylalanine. Only the CDR3 region is kept as DNA, spanning 51 bases read in frame from base 1. Reading the germline V gene (reference sequence) gives CDR1 SGHKS and CDR2 YYEKEE. This clonotype was detected a few times. There is no known antigen for this receptor. No base qualities exist here, and no much larger clone lies one base off it. Every donor in the study was a healthy Caucasian. Three pairs of female monozygotic twins, all aged about 18 to 29 years, were included in the twin cohort. Positive isolation kits from Invitrogen were used to isolate CD4+ and CD8+ T cell populations. This same sample was also part of a study on yellow fever vaccine responses in identical twins. The second study, in turn, reports: The T cell response to vaccination in identical twins was reported by the authors to appear partly convergent and partly personalized. In the study, vaccine-responding T cell clones were precisely tracked in identical twins.

Rearrangement joined TRBV5-5 to TRBJ2-6; the D gene is perhaps TRBD1, on 6 matching bases. Sequenced sample: CD4+ T cells sorted from blood. The sequence came from a woman between 18 and 30 years old in good health. The DNA sequence is as follows: TGTGCCAGCAGCTGGACAGTTACCAACTCTGGGGCCAACGTCCTGACTTTC. It translates as CASSWTVTNSGANVLTF.